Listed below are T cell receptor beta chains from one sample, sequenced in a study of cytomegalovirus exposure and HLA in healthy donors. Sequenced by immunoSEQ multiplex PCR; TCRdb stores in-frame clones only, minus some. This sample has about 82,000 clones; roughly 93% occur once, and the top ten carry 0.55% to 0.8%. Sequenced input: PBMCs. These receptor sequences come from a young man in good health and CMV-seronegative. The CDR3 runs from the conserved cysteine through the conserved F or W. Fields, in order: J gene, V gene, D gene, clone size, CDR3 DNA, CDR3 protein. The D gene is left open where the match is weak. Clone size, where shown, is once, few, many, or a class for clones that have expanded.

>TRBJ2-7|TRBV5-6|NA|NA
TGTGCCAGCAGCTTGGTGTTAGCGGGACAGGGTCCCATTTACGAGCAGTACTTC
CASSLVLAGQGPIYEQYF
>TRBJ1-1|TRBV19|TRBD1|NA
TGTGCCAGTACCGCAGGGGGTGGAACTGAAGCTTTCTTT
CASTAGGGTEAFF
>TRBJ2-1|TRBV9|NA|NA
TGTGCCAGCAGCGTTGGGGGACTCAACTACAATGAGCAGTTCTTC
CASSVGGLNYNEQFF
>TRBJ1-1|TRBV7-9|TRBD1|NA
TGTGCCAGCAGCGTTCGGACAGGGGTCAACACTGAAGCTTTCTTT
CASSVRTGVNTEAFF
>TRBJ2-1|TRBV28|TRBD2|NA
TGTGCCAGCAGAGCCTGGGGGAGGGGTTACAATGAGCAGTTCTTC
CASRAWGRGYNEQFF
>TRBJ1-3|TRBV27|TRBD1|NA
TGTGCCAGCAGTTTACAGGGGGGTGGCAACACCATATATTTT
CASSLQGGGNTIYF
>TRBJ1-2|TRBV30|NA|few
TGTGCCTGGAGTCGACAGAGTAACTATGGCTACACCTTC
CAWSRQSNYGYTF
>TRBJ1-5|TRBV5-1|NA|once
TGCGCCAGCAGCCCAGACAGAAAGAATCAGCCCCAGCATTTT
CASSPDRKNQPQHF
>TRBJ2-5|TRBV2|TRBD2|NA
TGTGCCAGCAGTGATAGGACTAGCGGGGGGGGGAAGACCCAGTACTTC
CASSDRTSGGGKTQYF
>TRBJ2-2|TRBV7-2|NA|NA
TGTGCCAGCAGCTTGTTCTCGTACGGGGAGCTGTTTTTT
CASSLFSYGELFF
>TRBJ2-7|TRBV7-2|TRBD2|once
TGTGCCAGCAGCCCTGGGACTAGCGGGAGTCAGTACTTC
CASSPGTSGSQYF
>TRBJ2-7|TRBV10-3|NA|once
TGTGCCATCGGTCGGGAGCTAAACTACGAGCAGTACTTC
CAIGRELNYEQYF
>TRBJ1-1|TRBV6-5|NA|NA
TGTGCCAGCATTAAAAGGACAAACACTGAAGCTTTCTTT
CASIKRTNTEAFF
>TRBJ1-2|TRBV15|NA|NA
TGTGCCACCAGCAGACAGAGGGCGCTTGGCTATGGCTACACCTTC
CATSRQRALGYGYTF